Listed here are 3 T cell receptor beta chains from one sample, sequenced in a study of PD-1 blockade in classical Hodgkin lymphoma. Time point of the sample: cycle 4 day 1 (C4D1), after 6 weeks of nivolumab. Each and every patient relapsed after autologous stem cell transplantation, and patients got differing brentuximab vedotin exposure. Libraries were prepared by immunoSEQ multiplex PCR; TCRdb keeps only in-frame clonotypes and omits some of them. The sample shows about 90,000 clones, 90% of them seen only once. Source: peripheral blood mononuclear cells (PBMCs), taken before the fourth cycle of nivolumab. The origin of the receptors is a human donor with classical Hodgkin lymphoma.

This chain joins TRBV5-8 and TRBJ2-7; tentative D call: TRBD2 (5 bases). CDR3 length: 19 residues. CDR1 SGHTS and CDR2 YDEGEE come from the germline V gene. Trimming removed 1 base at V and 2 bases at J, with 25 bases between. The CDR3: CASSLSRTSDYPRTYEQYF. The CDR3 DNA follows: TGTGCCAGCAGCTTGTCTCGGACGTCAGACTACCCACGGACCTACGAGCAGTACTTC.

V and J are TRBV11-3 and TRBJ2-5; D might be TRBD1 (6 bases). Germline V gene data show CDR1 as SGHNT and CDR2 as YENEEA. The germline V and J ends were trimmed by 5 bases and 5 bases, with 15 bases remaining between them. The CDR3 covers 14 residues. DNA of the CDR3: TGTGCCAGCAGCCAACCCGGACAGAAGGAGACCCAGTACTTC. It specifies CASSQPGQKETQYF.

DNA for the CDR3: TGTGCCAGTAGTATCTCGGACAGGGGAGGAGGCTACACCTTC. Translating gives CASSISDRGGGYTF. The chain carries TRBV19 and TRBJ1-2; 9 bases are a match to TRBD1. The length of the CDR3 is 14 residues. Trimming cost V 3 bases and J 8 bases; bases outside gene matches: 7. CDR1 is LNHDA, CDR2 SQIVND, per germline (reference sequence).